What follows are 16 T cell receptor beta chains derived from one specimen sequenced in a study of PD-L1 blockade in urothelial cancer. This sample's time point: peripheral blood 6 weeks after treatment start. Method: immunoSEQ multiplex PCR; TCRdb's copy keeps in-frame clones and lacks some. The sample carries about 76,000 clones, around 90% recorded once. The sample here was PBMCs, taken around atezolizumab (anti-PD-L1) treatment. These receptors were obtained from a woman aged 80 or over with urothelial cancer.

This chain uses TRBV5-1 with TRBJ2-1; TRBD2 agrees at 8 bases. After removal of 4 bases from V and 8 bases from J, the junction contained 5 bases not matched to a gene. Germline V gene lookup returns CDR1 SGHRS and CDR2 YFSETQ. This CDR3 is built from 13 residues. DNA of the CDR3: TGCGCCAGCAGCCCCGGGACTAGTGATGAGCAGTTCTTC. Translating gives CASSPGTSDEQFF.

CDR3 residues: CASSPPGDVGYGYTF. CDR3 nucleotides: TGTGCCAGCAGCCCACCGGGAGACGTTGGCTATGGCTACACCTTC. This chain connects TRBV11-2 to TRBJ1-2; D is ambiguous. Trimming left V 5 bases short and J 4 bases short, with 17 bases between. Per germline, CDR1 SGHAT and CDR2 FQNNGV. CDR3 size: 15 residues.

V usage is TRBV19 and J usage is TRBJ2-4; TRBD1 matches 8 bases. V shed 5 bases, J shed 2 bases, and the junction held 8 bases outside the gene matches. The CDR3 spans 16 residues. The germline CDR1 and CDR2 sequences are LNHDA and SQIVND (reference sequence). CDR3 loop: CASSPDRGGSKNIQYF. The DNA for the CDR3 is TGTGCCAGTAGTCCAGACAGGGGAGGATCCAAAAACATTCAGTACTTC.

As to this clone: Sequence at one end of the junction differs from germline and may be a read error. CDR3 in DNA: TGTGCAAGCAGCTTCTCAGGGGATGGCTACACCTTC. This codes for CASSFSGDGYTF. The chain joins TRBV11-2 to TRBJ1-2, with a weak D call TRBD1 (6 bases). Germline CDR1 reads SGHAT; CDR2 reads FQNNGV. This CDR3 has 12 amino acids.

This chain links TRBV18 with TRBJ1-3; 7 bases map to TRBD1. In germline, CDR1 is KGHSH, CDR2 LQKENI. Germline trimming cut 3 bases from V and 0 bases from J; bases unmatched to any gene: 5. The CDR3 loop spans 16 amino acids. This CDR3 reads CASSPGQINSGNTIYF. In nucleotides, the CDR3 is TGTGCCAGCTCACCGGGACAGATTAACTCTGGAAACACCATATATTTT.

V gene TRBV5-5 combines with J gene TRBJ2-1; no clear D. Germline V lookup: CDR1 SGHKS, CDR2 YYEKEE (reference sequence). The CDR3 totals 13 residues. Trimming cost V 2 bases and J 6 bases, with 9 bases left between them. In DNA form, the CDR3 reads TGTGCCAGCAGCTTAGTACTGATCAATGAGCAGTTCTTC. Its protein product is CASSLVLINEQFF.

The gene calls are TRBV28 and TRBJ1-1, with D possibly being TRBD1 (5 bases). The CDR3 covers 14 residues. V lost 6 bases, J lost 8 bases, and 19 bases lay in between. Germline loops: CDR1 MDHEN, CDR2 SYDVKM. CDR3 sequence reads: CASSPAAGLPEAFF. CDR3 bases: TGTGCCAGCAGCCCTGCGGCAGGGTTACCGGAAGCTTTCTTT.

The V and J genes are TRBV4-1 and TRBJ1-2; 7 nucleotides agree with TRBD1. Trimming at V came to 1 base and at J to 1 base, leaving 6 bases not matched to a gene. The length of the CDR3 is 16 residues. Germline loops: CDR1 MGHRA, CDR2 YSYEKL. In DNA, the CDR3 is TGCGCCAGCAGCCAAGTGGGGGGACAGAATAACTATGGCTACACCTTC. It is translated as CASSQVGGQNNYGYTF.

The rearrangement uses TRBV7-3 and TRBJ2-5; TRBD1 agrees at 7 bases. The germline V gene has CDR1 SGHTA and CDR2 FQGTGA. V lost 4 bases, J lost 1 base, and 6 bases stayed unmatched. The CDR3 has 15 residues. DNA for the CDR3: TGTGCCAGCAGCTCCACCGGGACAGCCCAAGAGACCCAGTACTTC. This encodes CASSSTGTAQETQYF.

This clone was seen once. The chain joins TRBV23-1 to TRBJ1-5, with TRBD1 as a possible D gene (6 bases). TRBV23-1 is labeled an ORF, and its function is uncertain. V lost 7 bases and J 6 bases, leaving 16 bases between the germline ends. The CDR3 has 14 amino acids. The DNA for the CDR3 is TGCGCCAGCACCCTGGACAGTGCAGTTCAGCCCCAGCATTTT. It yields the protein CASTLDSAVQPQHF.

The rearrangement joins TRBV4-1 to TRBJ1-1; 8 bases map to TRBD1. J gave up 7 bases and V 4 bases, and 11 bases lay outside the gene matches. The CDR3 has 15 amino acids. Germline V CDR1 and CDR2: MGHRA, YSYEKL. The CDR3 is CASSRRQGADGEAFF. The DNA for the CDR3 is TGCGCCAGCAGCCGCCGTCAGGGGGCCGATGGTGAAGCTTTCTTT.

V is TRBV5-6 and J is TRBJ2-5; D not certain. V was trimmed by 1 base and J by 9 bases, leaving 13 bases between them. The CDR3 loop spans 13 amino acids. Germline V gene data show CDR1 as SGHDT and CDR2 as YYEEEE. The CDR3 is CASSLHSQVSQYF. The CDR3, as DNA: TGTGCCAGCAGCTTGCACAGTCAAGTATCCCAGTACTTC.

This chain joins TRBV27 and TRBJ1-1; a weak D match, TRBD1 (6 bases). Trimming cost V 6 bases and J 5 bases, with 13 bases left between them. The CDR3 totals 13 residues. Germline V gene lookup returns CDR1 MNHEY and CDR2 SMNVEV (reference sequence). The DNA of the CDR3 is TGTGCCAGCAGCTCCCAAACAGGGACTGAAGCTTTCTTT. Translation gives CASSSQTGTEAFF.

The chain carries TRBV7-3 and TRBJ2-2; 9 positions agree with TRBD2. Trimming cost V 2 bases and J 4 bases; bases outside gene matches: 2. The CDR3 loop spans 15 amino acids. Per the germline V gene, CDR1 is SGHTA and CDR2 is FQGTGA. CDR3 sequence: CASSLGTSFTGELFF. CDR3 coding DNA: TGTGCCAGCAGCTTAGGGACTAGCTTCACCGGGGAGCTGTTTTTT.

The chain couples TRBV19 to TRBJ2-3; 7 bases map to TRBD1. V shed 6 bases and J 0 bases; nucleotides not matched to a gene: 6. Germline CDR1 and CDR2: LNHDA and SQIVND (reference sequence). This CDR3 region has 15 residues. The CDR3 sequence is CASSGRDSSTDTQYF. The CDR3 bases are TGTGCCAGTAGCGGCCGGGACAGCAGCACAGATACGCAGTATTTT.

V and J are TRBV5-5 and TRBJ2-1; the match to TRBD2 covers 7 bases. Looked up from germline, CDR1 is SGHKS and CDR2 is YYEKEE (reference sequence). The junction had 2 bases not matched to a gene; V was cut back by 2 bases and J by 0 bases. The length of the CDR3 is 15 residues. CDR3 amino acids: CASSLAGNSYNEQFF. The CDR3 DNA sequence: TGTGCCAGCAGCTTAGCGGGAAACTCCTACAATGAGCAGTTCTTC.